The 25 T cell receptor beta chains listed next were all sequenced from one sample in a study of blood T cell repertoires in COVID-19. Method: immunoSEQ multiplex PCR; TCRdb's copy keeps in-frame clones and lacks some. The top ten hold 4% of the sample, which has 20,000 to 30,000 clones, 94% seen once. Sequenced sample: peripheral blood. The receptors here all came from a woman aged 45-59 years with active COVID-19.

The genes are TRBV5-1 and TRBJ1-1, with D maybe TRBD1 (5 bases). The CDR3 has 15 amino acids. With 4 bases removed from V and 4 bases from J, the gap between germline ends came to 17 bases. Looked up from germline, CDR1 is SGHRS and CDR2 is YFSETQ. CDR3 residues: CASSVQVGGSTEAFF. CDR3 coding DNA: TGCGCCAGCAGCGTACAGGTCGGTGGAAGCACTGAAGCTTTCTTT.

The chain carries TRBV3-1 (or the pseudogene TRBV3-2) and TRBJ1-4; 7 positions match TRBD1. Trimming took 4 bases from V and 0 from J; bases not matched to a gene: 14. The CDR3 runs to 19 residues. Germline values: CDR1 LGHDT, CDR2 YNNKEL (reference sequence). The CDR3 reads CASSLSIGTAIATNEKLFF. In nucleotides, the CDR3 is TGTGCCAGCAGCCTCTCTATCGGGACAGCAATCGCAACTAATGAAAAACTGTTTTTT.

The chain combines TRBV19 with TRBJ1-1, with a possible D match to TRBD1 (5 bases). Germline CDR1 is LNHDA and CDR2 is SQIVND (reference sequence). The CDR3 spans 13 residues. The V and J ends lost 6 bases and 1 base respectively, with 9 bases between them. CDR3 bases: TGTGCCAGTAGCACAGGCCGGAACACTGAAGCTTTCTTT. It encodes CASSTGRNTEAFF.

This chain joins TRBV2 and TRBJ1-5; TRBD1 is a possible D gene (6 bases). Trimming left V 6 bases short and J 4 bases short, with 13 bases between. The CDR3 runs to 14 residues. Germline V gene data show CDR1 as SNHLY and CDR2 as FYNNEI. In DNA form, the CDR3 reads TGTGCCAGCAGCGAGGGGGGAGGGAATCAGCCCCAGCATTTT. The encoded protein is CASSEGGGNQPQHF.

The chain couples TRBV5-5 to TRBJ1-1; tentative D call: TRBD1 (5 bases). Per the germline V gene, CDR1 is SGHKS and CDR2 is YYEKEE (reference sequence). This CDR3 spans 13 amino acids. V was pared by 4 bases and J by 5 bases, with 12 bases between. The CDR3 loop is CASSVGVETEAFF. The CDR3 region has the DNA TGTGCCAGCAGCGTAGGGGTAGAGACTGAAGCTTTCTTT. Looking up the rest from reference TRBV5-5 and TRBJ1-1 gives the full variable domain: DAGVTQSPTHLIKTRGQQVTLRCSPISGHKSVSWYQQVLGQGPQFIFQYYEKEERGRGNFPDRFSARQFPNYSSELNVNALLLGDSALYLCASSVGVETEAFFGQGTRLTVV.

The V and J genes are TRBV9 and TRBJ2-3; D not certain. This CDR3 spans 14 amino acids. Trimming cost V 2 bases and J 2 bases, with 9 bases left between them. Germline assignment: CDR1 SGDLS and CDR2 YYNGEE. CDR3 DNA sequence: TGTGCCAGCAGCGTTGGCAGAACCACAGATACGCAGTATTTT. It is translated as CASSVGRTTDTQYF.

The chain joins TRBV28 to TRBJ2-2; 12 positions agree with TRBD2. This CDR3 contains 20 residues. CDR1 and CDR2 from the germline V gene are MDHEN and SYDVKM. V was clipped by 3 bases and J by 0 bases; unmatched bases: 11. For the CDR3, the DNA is TGTGCCAGCAGTTTGGTTCCAGGACTAGCGGGAAACACGAACACCGGGGAGCTGTTTTTT. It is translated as CASSLVPGLAGNTNTGELFF.

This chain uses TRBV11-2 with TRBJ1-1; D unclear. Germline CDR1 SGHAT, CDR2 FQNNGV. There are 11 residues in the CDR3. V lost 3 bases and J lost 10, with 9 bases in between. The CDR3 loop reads CASSLELRAFF. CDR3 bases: TGTGCCAGCAGCTTGGAGTTGAGAGCTTTCTTT. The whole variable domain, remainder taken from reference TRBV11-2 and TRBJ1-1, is EAGVAQSPRYKIIEKRQSVAFWCNPISGHATLYWYQQILGQGPKLLIQFQNNGVVDDSQLPKDRFSAERLKGVDSTLKIQPAKLEDSAVYLCASSLELRAFFGQGTRLTVV.

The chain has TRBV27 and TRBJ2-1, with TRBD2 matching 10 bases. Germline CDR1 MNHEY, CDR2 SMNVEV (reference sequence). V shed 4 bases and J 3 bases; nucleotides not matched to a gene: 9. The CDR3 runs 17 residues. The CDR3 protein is CASSSQTSGQFYNEQFF. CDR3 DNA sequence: TGTGCCAGCAGTTCCCAGACTAGCGGGCAATTCTACAATGAGCAGTTCTTC.

CDR3: CASSSTDTKSGELFF. The CDR3 nucleotides read TGTGCCAGCAGCTCAACTGACACCAAGTCCGGGGAGCTGTTTTTT. The V gene is TRBV7-2, the J gene TRBJ2-2; D gene unclear. Trimming left V 4 bases short and J 6 bases short, with 15 bases between. The length of the CDR3 is 15 residues. In germline, CDR1 is SGHTA, CDR2 FQGNSA.

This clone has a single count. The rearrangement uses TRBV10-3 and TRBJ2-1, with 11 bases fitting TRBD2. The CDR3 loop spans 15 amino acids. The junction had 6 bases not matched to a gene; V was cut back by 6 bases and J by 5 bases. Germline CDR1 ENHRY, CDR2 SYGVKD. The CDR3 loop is CAIRPTSGSDNEQFF. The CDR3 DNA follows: TGTGCCATCAGACCCACTAGCGGGAGCGACAATGAGCAGTTCTTC.

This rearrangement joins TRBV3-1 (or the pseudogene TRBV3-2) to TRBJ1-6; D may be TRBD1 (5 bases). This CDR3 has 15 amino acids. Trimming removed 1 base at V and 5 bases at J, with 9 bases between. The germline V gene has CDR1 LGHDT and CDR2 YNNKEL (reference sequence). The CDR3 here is CASSQGFRDNSPLHF. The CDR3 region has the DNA TGTGCCAGCAGCCAAGGGTTCAGGGATAATTCACCCCTCCACTTT.

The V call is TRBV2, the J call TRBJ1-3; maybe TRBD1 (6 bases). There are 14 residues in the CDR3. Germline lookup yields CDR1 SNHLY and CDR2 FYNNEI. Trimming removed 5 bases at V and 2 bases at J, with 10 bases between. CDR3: CASSSTGAGNTIYF. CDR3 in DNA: TGTGCCAGCAGTTCGACAGGCGCTGGAAACACCATATATTTT.

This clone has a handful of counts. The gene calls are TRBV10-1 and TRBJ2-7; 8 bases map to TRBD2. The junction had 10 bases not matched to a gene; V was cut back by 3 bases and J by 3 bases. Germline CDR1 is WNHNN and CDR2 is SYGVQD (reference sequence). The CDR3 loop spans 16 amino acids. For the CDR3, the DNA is TGCGCCAGCAGTGACGCCGGGCCCCGGGGGGGCTACGAGCAGTACTTC. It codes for CASSDAGPRGGYEQYF.

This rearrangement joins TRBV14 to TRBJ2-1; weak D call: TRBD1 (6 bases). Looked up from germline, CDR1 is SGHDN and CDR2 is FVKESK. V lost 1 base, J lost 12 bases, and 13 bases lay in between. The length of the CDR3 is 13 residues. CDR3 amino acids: CASSQGRTGRQFF. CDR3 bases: TGTGCCAGCAGCCAAGGTCGTACAGGGAGGCAGTTCTTC.

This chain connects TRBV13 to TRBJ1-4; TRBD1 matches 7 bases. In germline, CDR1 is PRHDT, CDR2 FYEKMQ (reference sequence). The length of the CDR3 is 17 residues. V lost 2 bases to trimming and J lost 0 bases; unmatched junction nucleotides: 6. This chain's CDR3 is CASSLRSGTATNEKLFF. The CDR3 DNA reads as TGTGCCAGCAGCTTAAGATCAGGGACAGCAACTAATGAAAAACTGTTTTTT.

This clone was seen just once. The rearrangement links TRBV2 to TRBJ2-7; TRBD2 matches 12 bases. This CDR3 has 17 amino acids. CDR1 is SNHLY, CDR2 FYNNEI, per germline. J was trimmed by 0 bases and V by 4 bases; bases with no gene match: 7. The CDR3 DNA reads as TGTGCCAGCAGTGCACGGACTAGCGGGGTCAGCTCCTACGAGCAGTACTTC. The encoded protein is CASSARTSGVSSYEQYF.

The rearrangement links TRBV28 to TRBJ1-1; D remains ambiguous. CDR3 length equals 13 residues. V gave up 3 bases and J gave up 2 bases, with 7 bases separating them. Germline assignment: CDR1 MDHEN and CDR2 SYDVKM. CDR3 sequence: CASSFYRNTEAFF. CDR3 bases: TGTGCCAGCAGTTTTTACAGAAACACTGAAGCTTTCTTT.

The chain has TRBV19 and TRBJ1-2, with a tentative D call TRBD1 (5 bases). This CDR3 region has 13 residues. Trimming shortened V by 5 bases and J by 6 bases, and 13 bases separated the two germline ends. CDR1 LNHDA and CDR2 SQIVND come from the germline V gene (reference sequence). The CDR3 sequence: CASSVTRGDGYTF. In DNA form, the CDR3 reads TGTGCCAGTAGTGTAACACGGGGGGATGGCTACACCTTC.

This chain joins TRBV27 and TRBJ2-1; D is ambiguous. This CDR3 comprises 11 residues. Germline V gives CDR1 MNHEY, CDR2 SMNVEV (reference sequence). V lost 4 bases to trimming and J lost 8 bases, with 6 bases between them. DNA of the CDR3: TGTGCCAGCAGTTATGGCCATGAGCAGTTCTTC. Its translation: CASSYGHEQFF.

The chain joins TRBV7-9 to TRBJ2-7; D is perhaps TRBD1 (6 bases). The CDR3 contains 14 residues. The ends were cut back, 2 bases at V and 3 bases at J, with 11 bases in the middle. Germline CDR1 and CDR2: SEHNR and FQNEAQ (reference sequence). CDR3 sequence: CASSLLQGDYEQYF. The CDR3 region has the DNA TGTGCCAGCAGCTTATTACAGGGAGACTACGAGCAGTACTTC.

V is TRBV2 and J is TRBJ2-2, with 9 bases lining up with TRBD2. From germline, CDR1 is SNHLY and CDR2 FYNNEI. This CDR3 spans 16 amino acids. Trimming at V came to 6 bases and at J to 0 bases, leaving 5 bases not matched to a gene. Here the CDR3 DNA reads TGTGCCAGCAGCCCCGCGGGGGGGCCGAACACCGGGGAGCTGTTTTTT. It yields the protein CASSPAGGPNTGELFF.

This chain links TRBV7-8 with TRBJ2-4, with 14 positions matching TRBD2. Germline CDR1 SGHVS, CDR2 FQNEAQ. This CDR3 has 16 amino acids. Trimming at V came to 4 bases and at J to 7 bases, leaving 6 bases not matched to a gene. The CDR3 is CASSSYGTSGSNIQYF. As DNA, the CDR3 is TGTGCCAGCAGCTCGTACGGGACTAGCGGGAGTAACATTCAGTACTTC.

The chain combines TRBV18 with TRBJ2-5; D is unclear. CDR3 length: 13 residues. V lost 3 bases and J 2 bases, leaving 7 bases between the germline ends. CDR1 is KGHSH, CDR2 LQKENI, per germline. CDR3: CASSPNQQETQYF. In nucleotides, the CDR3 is TGTGCCAGCTCACCGAACCAGCAAGAGACCCAGTACTTC.

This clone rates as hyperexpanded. CDR3 DNA: TGCGCCAGCAGCAAGGACAGGGGGACCGGGGAGCTGTTTTTT. Protein sequence: CASSKDRGTGELFF. V and J are TRBV4-1 and TRBJ2-2; 10 positions agree with TRBD1. Germline assignment: CDR1 MGHRA and CDR2 YSYEKL. This CDR3 spans 14 amino acids. V lost 5 bases and J lost 5; bases outside the gene matches: 2.